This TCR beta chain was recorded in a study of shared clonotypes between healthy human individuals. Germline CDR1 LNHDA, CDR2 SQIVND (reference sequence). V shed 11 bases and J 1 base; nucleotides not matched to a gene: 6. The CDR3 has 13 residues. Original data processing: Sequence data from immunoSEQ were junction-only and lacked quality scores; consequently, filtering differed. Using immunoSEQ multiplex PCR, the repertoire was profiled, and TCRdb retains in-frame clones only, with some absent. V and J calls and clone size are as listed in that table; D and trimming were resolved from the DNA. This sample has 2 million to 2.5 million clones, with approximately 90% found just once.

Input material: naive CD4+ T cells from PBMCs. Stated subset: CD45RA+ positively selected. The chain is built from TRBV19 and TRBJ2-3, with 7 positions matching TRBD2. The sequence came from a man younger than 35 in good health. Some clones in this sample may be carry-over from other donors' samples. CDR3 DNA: TGTGCCGCGAACCGGGGGGGCACAGATACGCAGTATTTT. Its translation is CAANRGGTDTQYF.